This T cell receptor (beta chain) was recorded in a study of CD8 T cells in Susac syndrome. The authors negatively isolated CD8+ and CD4+ T cells and FACS-enriched TEMRA cells. Random hexamers served to reverse transcribe roughly 0.5 to 1 ug RNA. TCRdb reanalysed the immunoSEQ multiplex PCR reads using MiXCR and keeps one entry per CDR3 protein. Altogether about 150,000 distinct CDR3 sequences are present, nearly 97% being singletons, with the ten largest covering 0.14% to 0.15%. The CDR3 sequence is 15 residues long. The germline gives CDR1 SQVTM, CDR2 ANQGSEA. Unmatched junction bases numbered 4, after V lost 3 bases and J lost 2 bases.

Sequencing was carried out using CD8+ T cells from PBMCs. The receptor was isolated from a human donor with multiple sclerosis. This chain joins TRBV29-1 and TRBJ2-2, with TRBD1 matching over 9 bases. CDR3 in amino acids: CSVEGTGINTGELFF. The DNA of the CDR3 is TGCAGCGTTGAGGGGACAGGGATCAACACCGGGGAGCTGTTTTTT.